These 23 T cell receptor beta chains share one sample of origin, sequenced in a study of cytomegalovirus exposure and HLA in healthy donors. The PCR contained 60 Vbeta and 13 Jbeta primers. TCRdb keeps only in-frame clones here, not all; method: immunoSEQ multiplex PCR. The sample has about 190,000 clones; roughly 78% are singletons. Sequences were obtained from PBMCs. Receptors were obtained from a boy between 5 and 17 years old in good health and CMV-seronegative.

DNA of the CDR3: TGTGCCAGCAGTTACAGTGGTAGGCAGTTCTTC. Encoded protein: CASSYSGRQFF. The chain uses TRBV6-5 and TRBJ2-1; D is unclear. The V gene lost 2 bases and the J gene lost 12 bases, with 8 bases spanning the gap. Germline-derived CDR1 and CDR2 are MNHEY and SVGAGI. This CDR3 is built from 11 residues.

The sample holds a few counts of this clone. This chain joins TRBV9 and TRBJ2-4; tentatively, D is TRBD2 (6 bases). The CDR3 has 17 amino acids. CDR1 and CDR2 (germline): SGDLS, YYNGEE. Trimming stripped 0 bases from V and 3 bases from J, with 16 bases between. The CDR3 loop is CASSVASAGRGKNIQYF. Here the CDR3 DNA reads TGTGCCAGCAGCGTAGCTTCCGCGGGAAGAGGCAAAAACATTCAGTACTTC.

The sample holds a few counts of this clone. V gene TRBV9 combines with J gene TRBJ1-3, with unresolved D. This CDR3 has 14 amino acids. V shed 4 bases and J shed 1 base, with 9 bases lying between them. Looked up from germline, CDR1 is SGDLS and CDR2 is YYNGEE. Written as DNA, the CDR3 is TGTGCCAGCAGCCCCCGGCGGTCTGGAAACACCATATATTTT. Encoded protein: CASSPRRSGNTIYF.

The CDR3, as DNA: TGCGCCAGCAGTGAGAGAGGTCGGCTGAACACTGAAGCTTTCTTT. Translated, it gives CASSERGRLNTEAFF. V is TRBV10-1 and J is TRBJ1-1; D is ambiguous. Deletions cut 2 bases from V and 0 bases from J, with 10 bases between. This CDR3 has 15 residues. Per the germline V gene, CDR1 is WNHNN and CDR2 is SYGVQD (reference sequence).

This clone was detected once. Distinct nucleotide sequences in the sample also encode this CDR3. This chain connects TRBV5-6 to TRBJ2-7; D gene ambiguous. In germline, CDR1 is SGHDT, CDR2 YYEEEE. CDR3 length: 12 residues. The ends were cut back, 0 bases at V and 3 bases at J, with 4 bases in the middle. The CDR3 nucleotides read TGTGCCAGCAGCTTGGGAGGCTACGAGCAGTACTTC. Translation: CASSLGGYEQYF.

This chain connects TRBV6-4 to TRBJ2-1, with D hard to call. Per germline, CDR1 MRHNA and CDR2 SNTAGT. The V and J ends lost 0 bases and 6 bases respectively, with 9 bases between them. This CDR3 comprises 14 residues. Here the CDR3 reads CASSDSSGLNEQFF. As DNA, the CDR3 is TGTGCCAGCAGTGACTCGAGTGGGCTCAATGAGCAGTTCTTC.

The CDR3 here is CASSLDSYGYTF. The DNA of the CDR3 is TGTGCCAGCAGCCTCGACAGCTATGGCTACACCTTC. This rearrangement joins TRBV5-6 to TRBJ1-2; TRBD1 might be the D (5 bases). This CDR3 region has 12 residues. V shed 4 bases and J shed 4 bases, with 8 bases lying between them. Germline V gives CDR1 SGHDT, CDR2 YYEEEE.

The chain employs TRBV27 and TRBJ2-3, with 7 bases lining up with TRBD2. Per the germline V gene, CDR1 is MNHEY and CDR2 is SMNVEV (reference sequence). J gave up 5 bases and V 6 bases, and 17 bases lay outside the gene matches. The CDR3 loop spans 17 amino acids. CDR3 amino acids: CASRKISGLAVGDTQYF. The CDR3 region has the DNA TGTGCCAGCAGAAAAATTTCCGGGCTAGCGGTAGGAGATACGCAGTATTTT.

The CDR3 region is CASSDTAGNTIYF. CDR3 DNA sequence: TGCGCCAGCAGTGATACAGCTGGAAACACCATATATTTT. V gene TRBV10-2 combines with J gene TRBJ1-3; no reliable D call. This CDR3 spans 13 amino acids. Trimming took off 3 bases at V and 2 bases at J, with 5 bases between the two ends. In germline, CDR1 is WSHSY, CDR2 SAAADI.

V gene TRBV14 combines with J gene TRBJ2-6, with unresolved D. The V gene's germline CDR1 is SGHDN and CDR2 FVKESK. The CDR3 sequence is 14 residues long. With 0 bases removed from V and 4 bases from J, the gap between germline ends came to 4 bases. CDR3 bases: TGTGCCAGCAGCCAAGATCTCGGGGCCAACGTCCTGACTTTC. Translating it yields CASSQDLGANVLTF.

This chain's CDR3 is CAISRVQGRANYGYTF. CDR3 nucleotides: TGTGCCATCAGTCGCGTACAGGGCAGAGCTAACTATGGCTACACCTTC. V is TRBV10-3 and J is TRBJ1-2; the D gene is possibly TRBD1 (6 bases). The CDR3 spans 16 residues. Deletions cut 5 bases from V and 0 bases from J, with 16 bases between. Germline V gene sequence: CDR1 ENHRY, CDR2 SYGVKD.

This clone has just a few counts. The CDR3 sequence is CAWKVGGSFWVPTDTQYF. DNA of the CDR3: TGTGCCTGGAAGGTCGGCGGGAGTTTTTGGGTCCCCACAGATACGCAGTATTTT. This chain links TRBV30 with TRBJ2-3; 7 positions match TRBD2. The CDR3 runs 18 residues. Germline-derived CDR1 and CDR2 are GTSNPN and SVGIG (reference sequence). With V trimmed by 4 bases and J by 2 bases, 18 bases remained unmatched.

The J gene is TRBJ2-1, the V gene TRBV21-1; TRBD1, as called in the table, went unchecked against the DNA. TRBV21-1 is a known pseudogene. The CDR3 spans 12 residues. The CDR3 DNA is TGTGCCAGCAGCGGACAGGTAGGTGAGCAGTTCTTC. It codes for CASSGQVGEQFF.

V is TRBV5-1 and J is TRBJ1-2; TRBD1 matches 8 bases. V dropped 5 bases and J dropped 5; count of bases not matched to a gene: 8. The CDR3 totals 14 residues. Germline V gives CDR1 SGHRS, CDR2 YFSETQ. CDR3 bases: TGCGCCAGCAGGAGGACAGGGCTGGGGTATGGCTACACCTTC. It codes for CASRRTGLGYGYTF.

The rearrangement uses TRBV7-8 and TRBJ1-3; TRBD1 agrees at 7 bases. The trim removed 1 base at V and 2 bases at J, leaving 5 bases unmatched. The germline V gene encodes CDR1 SGHVS and CDR2 FQNEAQ. This CDR3 has 16 residues. The CDR3 spells CASSLGRGQTGNTIYF. The CDR3 DNA reads as TGTGCCAGCAGCTTAGGAAGGGGGCAGACTGGAAACACCATATATTTT.

This clone has a handful of counts. The chain has TRBV6-1 and TRBJ1-5; perhaps TRBD1 as D (5 bases). Between the trimmed V and J ends, which lost 6 bases and 4 bases, there was a span of 10 bases. CDR1 and CDR2 (germline): MNHNS, SASEGT. The CDR3 covers 13 residues. The CDR3 region has the DNA TGTGCCAGCAGGCCCCAGGGTAATCAGCCCCAGCATTTT. Its translation: CASRPQGNQPQHF.

V and J are TRBV5-3 and TRBJ2-7, with D maybe TRBD1 (6 bases). TRBV5-3 is an ORF; its function is uncertain. This CDR3 is 19 amino acids long. Trimming pared 0 bases from V and 11 bases from J, leaving 33 bases between. The DNA of the CDR3 is TGTGCCAGAAGCTTGGGGGGGACAATTTCCCCCACACTCCATACGAGCAAGTACTTC. It translates to CARSLGGTISPTLHTSKYF.

J is TRBJ1-1 and V is TRBV2; possible D gene TRBD1, 6 bases. The CDR3 is made up of 18 amino acids. Trimming shortened V by 7 bases and J by 3 bases, and 27 bases separated the two germline ends. The V gene's germline CDR1 is SNHLY and CDR2 FYNNEI. The DNA for the CDR3 is TGTGCCAGCACGGAACCCAGGTGGACAGCTAGAGAGGACACTGAAGCTTTCTTT. This gives the protein CASTEPRWTAREDTEAFF.

In nucleotides, the CDR3 is TGCGCCAGCAGCATGAGACAGGGGCAGGGAGGAGAGACCCAGTACTTC. Translated: CASSMRQGQGGETQYF. The genes are TRBV5-1 and TRBJ2-5; 8 nucleotides match TRBD1. This CDR3 comprises 16 residues. The J segment lost 4 bases and the V segment lost 4 bases, leaving 12 bases of the junction unmatched. Per the germline V gene, CDR1 is SGHRS and CDR2 is YFSETQ.

The chain has TRBV7-3 and TRBJ2-3; 8 positions match TRBD2. V shed 5 bases and J 6 bases; nucleotides not matched to a gene: 10. Germline loops: CDR1 SGHTA, CDR2 FQGTGA. The CDR3 loop spans 15 amino acids. CDR3 DNA: TGTGCCAGCAGCCCCCAAGCGGGGGCCCCGGATACGCAGTATTTT. Translated: CASSPQAGAPDTQYF. Based on the CDR3 plus reference TRBV7-3 and TRBJ2-3, the full variable domain is GAGVSQTPSNKVTEKGKYVELRCDPISGHTALYWYRQSLGQGPEFLIYFQGTGAADDSGLPNDRFFAVRPEGSVSTLKIQRTERGDSAVYLCASSPQAGAPDTQYFGPGTRLTVL.

This chain links TRBV29-1 with TRBJ2-2; TRBD2 matches 14 bases. Germline CDR1 is SQVTM and CDR2 is ANQGSEA. The CDR3 has 16 amino acids. The CDR3 here is CSHLGTSGGNTGELFF. The CDR3 DNA is TGCAGTCATTTGGGGACTAGCGGGGGGAACACCGGGGAGCTGTTTTTT.

This sequence joins TRBV29-1 and TRBJ1-2, with D possibly matching TRBD1 (5 bases). Germline V CDR1 and CDR2: SQVTM, ANQGSEA. V dropped 6 bases and J dropped 7 bases, with 21 bases sitting between them. The CDR3 is 14 residues long. CDR3 residues: CSVGPGLYDSGYTF. Here the CDR3 DNA reads TGCAGCGTAGGACCGGGACTCTATGACTCTGGCTACACCTTC.

The chain has TRBV25-1 and TRBJ2-2; D not resolved. The CDR3 is 13 amino acids. CDR1 and CDR2 (germline): MGHDK, SYGVNS. Trimming took 3 bases from V and 8 from J, leaving 10 bases between them. CDR3 in DNA: TGTGCCAGCAGTGACATAGATTCGGGGGAGCTGTTTTTT. Translated: CASSDIDSGELFF. Full variable domain (outside the CDR3, taken from reference TRBV25-1 and TRBJ2-2): EADIYQTPRYLVIGTGKKITLECSQTMGHDKMYWYQQDPGMELHLIHYSYGVNSTEKGDLSSESTVSRIRTEHFPLTLESARPSHTSQYLCASSDIDSGELFFGEGSRLTVL.